Sequencing of this T cell receptor beta chain was carried out in a study of blood T cells in healthy people across ages. Looked up from germline, CDR1 is SGHTA and CDR2 is FQGNSA. Trimming took 1 base from V and 0 from J, leaving 7 bases between them. The CDR3 has 15 amino acids. Through a sample-barcoded 5' primer and a J-beta primer mix, a second PCR was run for roughly 7 to 12 cycles. CDR3-containing paired-end reads numbering at least 2.5 million came from each sample. TCRdb itself ran the 5' RACE reads through MiXCR, one entry per CDR3 protein. The table has about 930,000 distinct CDR3 sequences, almost 30% seen once. A further study also used this sample, focusing on T cells of mothers and their children.

This clonotype was sampled from a woman aged 35 to 49 in good health. The sample comprised blood. The rearrangement uses TRBV7-2 and TRBJ2-4, with D unclear. The CDR3 sequence is CASSLEIVAKNIQYF. CDR3 coding DNA: TGTGCCAGCAGCTTAGAGATAGTAGCCAAAAACATTCAGTACTTC. The full variable domain, completed using reference TRBV7-2 and TRBJ2-4, is GAGVSQSPSNKVTEKGKDVELRCDPISGHTALYWYRQSLGQGLEFLIYFQGNSAPDKSGLPSDRFSAERTGGSVSTLTIQRTQQEDSAVYLCASSLEIVAKNIQYFGAGTRLSVL.